A selection of T cell receptor beta chains follows, all from one sample in a study of Graves' ophthalmopathy and Graves' hyperthyroidism. TCRdb re-called the multiplex PCR reads through MiXCR, storing one row per CDR3 protein. This table has a few hundred thousand distinct CDR3 sequences, more than 20% appearing once. The material sequenced was peripheral blood. These receptors originate from a woman younger than 35 with stable Graves' hyperthyroidism. Each CDR3 is given with its conserved first and last residue. The D gene is left open where the match is weak. Expanded clones are given a class, and other clones once, few, many or no size at all.

J,V,D,size,DNA,CDR3
TRBJ2-4,TRBV10-3,TRBD1,many,TGTGCCATCAGTGATAGTAAGACAGGGACCCTAGCCAAAAACATTCAGTACTTC,CAISDSKTGTLAKNIQYF
TRBJ2-7,TRBV20-1,TRBD2,many,TGCAGTGCTCGACCGGGACTAGCGGGTTACGAGCAGTACTTC,CSARPGLAGYEQYF
TRBJ1-2,TRBV12-3/TRBV12-4,TRBD1,many,TGTGCCAGCAGTCAGCAGGGGGGGCTCGGTGGCTACACCTTC,CASSQQGGLGGYTF
TRBJ2-7,TRBV5-1,NA,many,TGCGCCAGCAGCTTTTCTATCGGGAGCGTCAACGAGCAGTACTTC,CASSFSIGSVNEQYF
TRBJ1-6,TRBV6-5,TRBD1,many,TGTGCCAGCAGTTACTTACCCGGACAGGGGGCGGGTTCACCCCTCCACTTT,CASSYLPGQGAGSPLHF
TRBJ2-7,TRBV12-3/TRBV12-4,NA,many,TGTGCCAGCAGAAGACAGGTTAGCTCCTACGAGCAGTACTTC,CASRRQVSSYEQYF
TRBJ2-7,TRBV6-1,NA,many,TGTGCCAGCAGTGGGGGGGGGGGCGTGGAGCAGTACTTC,CASSGGGGVEQYF
TRBJ1-1,TRBV9,NA,many,TGTGCCAGCAGCGTACTAGGCTCCTTGAACACTGAAGCTTTCTTT,CASSVLGSLNTEAFF
TRBJ2-5,TRBV20-1,TRBD2,many,TGCAGTGCTTCTCATGGACTAGCGGGAGAATCTGAGACCCAGTACTTC,CSASHGLAGESETQYF
TRBJ2-7,TRBV4-3,NA,many,TGCGCCAGCAGCCAAGATCGCGCAGGGGCCTCCTACGAGCAGTACTTC,CASSQDRAGASYEQYF
TRBJ2-7,TRBV29-1,NA,many,TGCAGCGTTGCCGCTGCCAGCGAGCAGTACTTC,CSVAAASEQYF
TRBJ2-7,TRBV6-1,TRBD2,many,TGTGCCAGCAGTAAACCGGGACTAGTTTACGAGCAGTACTTC,CASSKPGLVYEQYF
TRBJ1-2,TRBV20-1,NA,many,TGCAGTGCTAGAGACAAACAGGGTTGGAACTATGGCTACACCTTC,CSARDKQGWNYGYTF
TRBJ2-7,TRBV20-1,TRBD2,NA,TGCAGTGCTAGAGAGATGAAGCGGGACTATTCCTACGAGCAGTACTTC,CSAREMKRDYSYEQYF
TRBJ2-1,TRBV12-3/TRBV12-4,TRBD2,NA,TGTGCCAGCAGTTTACTAGCGGGAGTTAACAATGAGCAGTTCTTC,CASSLLAGVNNEQFF
TRBJ2-2,TRBV20-1,NA,many,TGCAGTGCGAGAGGGGGGGGGCTCTTCGGGGAGCTGTTTTTT,CSARGGGLFGELFF
TRBJ2-7,TRBV7-2,TRBD2,many,TGTGCCAGCAGCTTAATAGCGGGAGTGATTTACGAGCAGTACTTC,CASSLIAGVIYEQYF
TRBJ1-2,TRBV7-2,TRBD1,many,TGTGCCAGCAGGACAGGGGACTATGGCTACACCTTC,CASRTGDYGYTF
TRBJ1-5,TRBV7-9,NA,many,TGTGCCAGCACCCACGACGGGGATCAGCCCCAGCATTTT,CASTHDGDQPQHF
TRBJ1-1,TRBV27,TRBD1,many,TGTGCCAGCAGTCGCCGGGACAGGGATTCCACTGAAGCTTTCTTT,CASSRRDRDSTEAFF
TRBJ2-7,TRBV6-5,TRBD2,many,TGTGCCAGCAGTTACTCGTTTGGGGGAGGGTACGAGCAGTACTTC,CASSYSFGGGYEQYF
TRBJ1-5,TRBV7-8,NA,NA,TGTGCCAGCAGCTTAGCGAGGGCAGGCTCAGGGCAGCCCCAGCATTTT,CASSLARAGSGQPQHF
TRBJ2-4,TRBV2,NA,many,TGTGCCAGCAGTGCTATAACCGGCGGGAAGTTGGGCATTAAGTACTTC,CASSAITGGKLGIKYF
TRBJ1-1,TRBV6-9,TRBD1,NA,TGTGCCAGCAGTTACAGTGGTCAGGACAGGGCGTATAGGACTGAAGCTTTCTTT,CASSYSGQDRAYRTEAFF
TRBJ2-7,TRBV6-1,NA,many,TGTGCCAGCAGTGAAAATCGGGTTTCCTACGAGCAGTACTTC,CASSENRVSYEQYF
TRBJ2-7,TRBV12-3/TRBV12-4,NA,many,TGTGCCAGCAGTGGACCGACGGAGTCCTACGAGCAGTACTTC,CASSGPTESYEQYF
TRBJ1-2,TRBV2,NA,many,TGTGCCACCCATCCCGGGACGGAGGACGGCTACACCTTC,CATHPGTEDGYTF
TRBJ1-1,TRBV29-1,NA,NA,TGCAGCGCGGAGCGTCGGGAGAACACTGAAGCTTTCTTT,CSAERRENTEAFF
TRBJ2-7,TRBV27,TRBD2,NA,TGTGCCAGCAGCCCGGGACTAGCGGGAGTGGGGGAGCAGTACTTC,CASSPGLAGVGEQYF
TRBJ1-3,TRBV28,NA,many,TGTGCCAGCACAGGAGGAGTCTCTGGAAACACCATATATTTT,CASTGGVSGNTIYF
TRBJ2-7,TRBV28,TRBD2,NA,TGTGCCAGCAGGGGACTAGCGGGAGACCTCTACGAGCAGTACTTC,CASRGLAGDLYEQYF
TRBJ2-5,TRBV6-2/TRBV6-3,TRBD2,many,TGTGCCAGCAGTGCCACTAGCGGGAGTTGGACCCAGTACTTC,CASSATSGSWTQYF
TRBJ2-7,TRBV20-1,TRBD2,many,TGCAGTGCTAGTGATGTGCGGCGACTAGCGGGAATTCGTGAGCAGTACTTC,CSASDVRRLAGIREQYF
TRBJ2-5,TRBV18,NA,few,TGTGCCAGCCAGCCTAGGGGAATTGGCGAGACCCAGTACTTC,CASQPRGIGETQYF
TRBJ2-7,TRBV6-1,TRBD1,many,TGTGCCAGCAGTCTAGGGACAGAATCCCCCTACGAGCAGTACTTC,CASSLGTESPYEQYF
TRBJ2-5,TRBV12-3/TRBV12-4,NA,NA,TGTGCCAGCAGCCTCCTGCGTTGGGAGACCCAGTACTTC,CASSLLRWETQYF
TRBJ2-7,TRBV30,TRBD2,many,TGTGCCTGGAGTGTAGGGCTAGCGGGAGTCTACGAGCAGTACTTC,CAWSVGLAGVYEQYF
TRBJ1-2,TRBV28,NA,once,TGTGCCAGCAGTTTCCCACCGGGACACTCCTATGGCTACACCTTC,CASSFPPGHSYGYTF
TRBJ2-5,TRBV6-1,TRBD1,NA,TGTGCCAGCAGATCCAGGGACAGGGGCGAGACCCAGTACTTC,CASRSRDRGETQYF
TRBJ1-2,TRBV12-3/TRBV12-4,NA,NA,TGTGCCAGCACCCCGACAGGAGGAGGCGAGGGCTACACCTTC,CASTPTGGGEGYTF
TRBJ2-5,TRBV10-3,TRBD2,many,TGTGCCATCAGTGAGTCGGCGGGAGAATGGACAGAGACCCAGTACTTC,CAISESAGEWTETQYF
TRBJ2-5,TRBV2,TRBD1,many,TGTGCCAGCCTTCCGGGACAGGCCCCACAAGAGACCCAGTACTTC,CASLPGQAPQETQYF
TRBJ1-3,TRBV12-3/TRBV12-4,NA,many,TGTGCCAGCAGTCTCCGACCGACAAGATACTCTGGAAACACCATATATTTT,CASSLRPTRYSGNTIYF
TRBJ2-6,TRBV4-1,NA,few,TGCGCCAGCAGCCCCCGAATCGGAAGCTCTGGGGCCAACGTCCTGACTTTC,CASSPRIGSSGANVLTF
TRBJ2-5,TRBV7-2,NA,many,TGTGCCAGCAGCCCCGAGGTGGGGCAAGAGACCCAGTACTTC,CASSPEVGQETQYF
TRBJ2-7,TRBV6-5,TRBD2,NA,TGTGCCAGCAGTTCCCGACTAGCGGGACTGTACTTC,CASSSRLAGLYF
TRBJ2-5,TRBV11-2,TRBD2,NA,TGTGCCAGCAGTCATTACGTGGGGACTAGGGCCCCAGAGACCCAGTACTTC,CASSHYVGTRAPETQYF
TRBJ1-5,TRBV6-5,NA,many,TGTGCCAGCAGTTCCAAGTACCGATTTGAAAGCTATCAGCCCCAGCATTTT,CASSSKYRFESYQPQHF